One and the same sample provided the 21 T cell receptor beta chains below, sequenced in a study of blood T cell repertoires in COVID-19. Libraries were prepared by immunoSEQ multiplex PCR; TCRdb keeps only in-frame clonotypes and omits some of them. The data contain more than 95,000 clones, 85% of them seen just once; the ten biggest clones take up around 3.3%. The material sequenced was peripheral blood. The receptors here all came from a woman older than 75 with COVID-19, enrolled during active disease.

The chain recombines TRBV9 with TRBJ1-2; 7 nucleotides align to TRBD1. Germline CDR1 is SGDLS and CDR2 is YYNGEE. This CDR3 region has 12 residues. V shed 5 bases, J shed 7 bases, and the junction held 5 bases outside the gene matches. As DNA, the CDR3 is TGTGCCAGCAGAAAAGACAGGGCTGGCTACACCTTC. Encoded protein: CASRKDRAGYTF. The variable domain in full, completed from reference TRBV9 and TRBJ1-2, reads DSGVTQTPKHLITATGQRVTLRCSPRSGDLSVYWYQQSLDQGLQFLIQYYNGEERAKGNILERFSAQQFPDLHSELNLSSLELGDSALYFCASRKDRAGYTFGSGTRLTVV.

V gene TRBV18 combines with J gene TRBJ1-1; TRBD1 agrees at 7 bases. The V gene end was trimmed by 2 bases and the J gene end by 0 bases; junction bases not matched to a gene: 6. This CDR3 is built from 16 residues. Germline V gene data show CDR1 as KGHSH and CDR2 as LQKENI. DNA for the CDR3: TGTGCCAGCTCACCAGACAGGGAGTCCATGAACACTGAAGCTTTCTTT. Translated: CASSPDRESMNTEAFF.

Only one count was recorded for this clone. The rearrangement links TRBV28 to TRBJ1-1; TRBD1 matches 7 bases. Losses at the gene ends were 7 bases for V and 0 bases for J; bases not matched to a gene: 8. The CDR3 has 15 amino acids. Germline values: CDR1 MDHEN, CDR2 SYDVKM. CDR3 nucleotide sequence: TGTGCCAGCATAAATACCGGGACAGTGAACACTGAAGCTTTCTTT. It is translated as CASINTGTVNTEAFF.

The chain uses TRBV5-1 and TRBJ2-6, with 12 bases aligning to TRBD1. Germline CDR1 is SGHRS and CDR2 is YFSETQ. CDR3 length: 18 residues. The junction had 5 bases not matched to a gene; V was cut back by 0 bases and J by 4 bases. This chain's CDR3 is CASSLEGQGALGANVLTF. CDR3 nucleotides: TGCGCCAGCAGCTTGGAGGGACAGGGGGCATTAGGGGCCAACGTCCTGACTTTC.

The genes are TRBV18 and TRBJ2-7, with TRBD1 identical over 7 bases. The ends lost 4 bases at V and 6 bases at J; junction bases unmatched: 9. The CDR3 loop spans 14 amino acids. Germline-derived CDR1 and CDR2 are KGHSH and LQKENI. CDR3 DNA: TGTGCCAGCTCACTGGGACAGCGAGGCGGCGAGCAGTACTTC. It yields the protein CASSLGQRGGEQYF.

CDR3 amino acids: CASIETSGIIGETQYF. The CDR3, as DNA: TGTGCCAGCATTGAGACTAGCGGGATAATCGGAGAGACCCAGTACTTC. The genes are TRBV2 and TRBJ2-5, with 11 positions matching TRBD2. CDR3 length: 16 amino acids. With 7 bases clipped from V and 4 bases from J, the junction kept 11 bases outside the gene matches. Germline CDR1 and CDR2: SNHLY and FYNNEI.

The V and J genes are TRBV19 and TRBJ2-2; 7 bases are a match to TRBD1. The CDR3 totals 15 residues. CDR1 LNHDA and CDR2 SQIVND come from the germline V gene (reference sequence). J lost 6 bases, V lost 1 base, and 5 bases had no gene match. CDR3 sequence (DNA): TGTGCCAGTAGTATAGCCGACAGGGCCTCCGGGGAGCTGTTTTTT. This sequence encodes CASSIADRASGELFF.

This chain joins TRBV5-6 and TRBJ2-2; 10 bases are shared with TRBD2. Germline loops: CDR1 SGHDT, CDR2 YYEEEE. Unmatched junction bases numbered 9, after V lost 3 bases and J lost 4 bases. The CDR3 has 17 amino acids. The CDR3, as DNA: TGTGCCAGCAGCTCCACCTTAGCGGGAGGAGGCACCGGGGAGCTGTTTTTT. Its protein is CASSSTLAGGGTGELFF. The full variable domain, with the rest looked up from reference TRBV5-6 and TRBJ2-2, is DAGVTQSPTHLIKTRGQQVTLRCSPKSGHDTVSWYQQALGQGPQFIFQYYEEEERQRGNFPDRFSGHQFPNYSSELNVNALLLGDSALYLCASSSTLAGGGTGELFFGEGSRLTVL.

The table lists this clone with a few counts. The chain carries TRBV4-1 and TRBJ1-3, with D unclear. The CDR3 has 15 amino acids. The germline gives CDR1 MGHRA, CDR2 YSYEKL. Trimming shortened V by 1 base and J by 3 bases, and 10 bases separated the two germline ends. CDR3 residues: CASSQVLTVGNTIYF. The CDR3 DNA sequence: TGCGCCAGCAGCCAAGTACTAACGGTTGGAAACACCATATATTTT.

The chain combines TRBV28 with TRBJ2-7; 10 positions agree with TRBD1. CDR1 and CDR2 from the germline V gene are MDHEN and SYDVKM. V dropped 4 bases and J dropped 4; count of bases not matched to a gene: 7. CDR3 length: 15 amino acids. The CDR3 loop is CASSSDRGRVYEQYF. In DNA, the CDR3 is TGTGCCAGCAGTTCGGACAGGGGGAGGGTGTACGAGCAGTACTTC.

The CDR3 coding sequence is TGTGCCAGCAGCGCGGGGACAGGGCCCCAGCATTTT. Residues: CASSAGTGPQHF. This chain uses TRBV9 with TRBJ1-5, with 8 bases fitting TRBD1. CDR3 length: 12 amino acids. Trimming took 3 bases from V and 9 from J; bases not matched to a gene: 2. Germline assignment: CDR1 SGDLS and CDR2 YYNGEE.

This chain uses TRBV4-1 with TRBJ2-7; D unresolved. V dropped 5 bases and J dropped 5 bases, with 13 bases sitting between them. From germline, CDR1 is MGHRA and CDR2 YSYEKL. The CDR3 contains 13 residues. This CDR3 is CASSYQDTNEQYF. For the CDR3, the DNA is TGCGCCAGCAGCTACCAAGACACCAACGAGCAGTACTTC.

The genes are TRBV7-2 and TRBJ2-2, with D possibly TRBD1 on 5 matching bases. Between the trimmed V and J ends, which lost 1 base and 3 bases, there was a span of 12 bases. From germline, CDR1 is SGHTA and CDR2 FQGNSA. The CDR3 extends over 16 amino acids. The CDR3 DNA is TGTGCCAGCAGCTTAGAATGGTCCAGGGACACCGGGGAGCTGTTTTTT. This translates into CASSLEWSRDTGELFF.

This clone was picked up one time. The DNA of the CDR3 is TGTGCCAGCAGCTCCGGACAGGGCTCGGCAGATACGCAGTATTTT. It is translated as CASSSGQGSADTQYF. V usage is TRBV7-9 and J usage is TRBJ2-3; TRBD1 agrees at 8 bases. CDR3 length: 15 amino acids. With 4 bases clipped from V and 4 bases from J, the junction kept 7 bases outside the gene matches. The germline CDR1 and CDR2 sequences are SEHNR and FQNEAQ (reference sequence).

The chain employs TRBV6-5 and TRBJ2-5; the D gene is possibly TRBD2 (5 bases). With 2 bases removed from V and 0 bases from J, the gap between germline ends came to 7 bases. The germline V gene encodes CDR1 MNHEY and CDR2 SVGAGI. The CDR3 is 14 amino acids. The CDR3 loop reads CASSYGGYQETQYF. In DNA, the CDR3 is TGTGCCAGCAGTTACGGAGGCTACCAAGAGACCCAGTACTTC.

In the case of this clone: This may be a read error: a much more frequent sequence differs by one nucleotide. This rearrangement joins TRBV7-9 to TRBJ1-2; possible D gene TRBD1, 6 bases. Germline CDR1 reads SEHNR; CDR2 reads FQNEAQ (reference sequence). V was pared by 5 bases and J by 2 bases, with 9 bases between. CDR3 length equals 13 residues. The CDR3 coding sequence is TGTGCCAGCAGCCCAGGACAGAACTATGGCTACACCTTC. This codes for CASSPGQNYGYTF.

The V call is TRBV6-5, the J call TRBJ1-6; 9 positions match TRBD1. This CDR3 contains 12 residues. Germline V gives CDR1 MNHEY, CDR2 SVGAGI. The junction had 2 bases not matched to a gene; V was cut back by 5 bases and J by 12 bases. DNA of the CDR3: TGTGCCAGCAGTCGGACAGGGGAACCCCTCCACTTT. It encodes CASSRTGEPLHF.

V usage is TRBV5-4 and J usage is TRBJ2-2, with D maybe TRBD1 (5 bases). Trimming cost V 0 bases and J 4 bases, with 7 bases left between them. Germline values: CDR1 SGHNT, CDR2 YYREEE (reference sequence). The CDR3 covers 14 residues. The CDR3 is CASSLVGPTGELFF. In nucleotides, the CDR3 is TGTGCCAGCAGCTTGGTGGGGCCCACCGGGGAGCTGTTTTTT.

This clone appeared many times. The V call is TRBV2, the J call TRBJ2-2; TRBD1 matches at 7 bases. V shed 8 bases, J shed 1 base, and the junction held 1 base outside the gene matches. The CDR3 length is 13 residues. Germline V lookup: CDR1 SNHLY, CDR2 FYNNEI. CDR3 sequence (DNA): TGTGCCAGCGGACAGGAGAACACCGGGGAGCTGTTTTTT. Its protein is CASGQENTGELFF.

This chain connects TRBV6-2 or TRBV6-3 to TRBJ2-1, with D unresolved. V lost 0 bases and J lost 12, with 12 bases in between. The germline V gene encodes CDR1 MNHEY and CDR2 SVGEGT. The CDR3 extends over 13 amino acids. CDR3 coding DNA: TGTGCCAGCAGTTACTCGATCGCGTCGGGGCAGTTCTTC. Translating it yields CASSYSIASGQFF.

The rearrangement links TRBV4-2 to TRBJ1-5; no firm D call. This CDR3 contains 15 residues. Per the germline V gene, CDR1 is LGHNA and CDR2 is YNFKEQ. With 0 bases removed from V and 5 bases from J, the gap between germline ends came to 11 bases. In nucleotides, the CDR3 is TGTGCCAGCAGCCAAGATGTGTCCCGCGATCAGCCCCAGCATTTT. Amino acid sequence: CASSQDVSRDQPQHF.